What follows are 10 T cell receptor beta chains derived from one specimen sequenced in a study of blood T cell repertoires in COVID-19. TCRdb's table, derived via immunoSEQ multiplex PCR, lists solely in-frame clones and lacks some. The sample carries fewer than 200,000 clones, approximately 80% recorded once. Sequencing was done on a sample of peripheral blood. These receptors were obtained from a woman of 80 years or more with active or convalescent COVID-19.

The chain uses TRBV10-3 and TRBJ1-2; D gene unclear. Trimming stripped 10 bases from V and 1 base from J, with 16 bases between. The CDR3 runs to 14 residues. CDR1 is ENHRY and CDR2 is SYGVKD in the germline V gene. The CDR3, as DNA: TGTGCCACCGCGGAACGGAGTGATAACTATGGCTACACCTTC. It yields the protein CATAERSDNYGYTF.

CDR3 coding DNA: TGTGCCAGCAGCCCGACAGGGGTGAGCAATCAGCCCCAGCATTTT. This translates into CASSPTGVSNQPQHF. This chain uses TRBV5-8 with TRBJ1-5; 8 positions agree with TRBD1. The CDR3 extends over 15 amino acids. Germline values: CDR1 SGHTS, CDR2 YDEGEE. V gave up 4 bases and J gave up 1 base; unmatched junction bases: 4. Filled out from reference TRBV5-8 and TRBJ1-5, the complete variable domain reads EAGVTQSPTHLIKTRGQQATLRCSPISGHTSVYWYQQALGLGLQFLLWYDEGEERNRGNFPPRFSGRQFPNYSSELNVNALELEDSALYLCASSPTGVSNQPQHFGDGTRLSIL.

J is TRBJ2-3 and V is TRBV10-2; 8 bases are shared with TRBD2. CDR3 size: 15 residues. CDR1 is WSHSY and CDR2 is SAAADI in the germline V gene. Germline trimming cut 0 bases from V and 7 bases from J; bases unmatched to any gene: 6. CDR3 sequence (DNA): TGCGCCAGCAGTGAGTCGTGGACTAGCTCACATACGCAGTATTTT. This codes for CASSESWTSSHTQYF.

The J gene is TRBJ1-2, the V gene TRBV28; a possible D gene is TRBD1 (6 bases). The CDR3 loop spans 12 amino acids. Looked up from germline, CDR1 is MDHEN and CDR2 is SYDVKM. V was cut by 7 bases and J by 8 bases, with 14 bases left in between. This chain's CDR3 is CASTVGGGGYTF. The CDR3 nucleotides are TGTGCCAGCACCGTGGGAGGGGGGGGCTACACCTTC.

The chain employs TRBV5-4 and TRBJ2-5; TRBD2 might be the D (5 bases). Per the germline V gene, CDR1 is SGHNT and CDR2 is YYREEE (reference sequence). The length of the CDR3 is 14 residues. V was shortened by 4 bases and J by 4 bases, with 14 bases between the two germline ends. The CDR3 reads CASSQEEVRETQYF. DNA for the CDR3: TGTGCCAGCAGCCAAGAGGAGGTCCGAGAGACCCAGTACTTC.

This clone was observed once. CDR3 coding DNA: TGCGCCAGCAGCCAAGGACAGGGGGAACATCTGATGGGAAGTTCACCCCTCCACTTT. The encoded protein is CASSQGQGEHLMGSSPLHF. V gene TRBV4-3 combines with J gene TRBJ1-6, with 9 nucleotides matching TRBD1. The ends lost 1 base at V and 9 bases at J; junction bases unmatched: 16. There are 19 residues in the CDR3. Germline CDR1 LGHNA, CDR2 YSLEER.

The chain recombines TRBV7-9 with TRBJ1-2; 7 bases fit TRBD1. With 5 bases clipped from V and 1 base from J, the junction kept 4 bases outside the gene matches. Germline values: CDR1 SEHNR, CDR2 FQNEAQ (reference sequence). This CDR3 spans 14 amino acids. This CDR3 is CASSPGQVNYGYTF. The CDR3 DNA sequence: TGTGCCAGCAGCCCCGGACAGGTTAACTATGGCTACACCTTC.

This chain uses TRBV20-1 with TRBJ2-3; D not certain. V lost 6 bases and J 2 bases, leaving 6 bases between the germline ends. Germline V gene sequence: CDR1 DFQATT, CDR2 SNEGSKA (reference sequence). The CDR3 totals 11 residues. This CDR3 reads CSAPSTDTQYF. DNA for the CDR3: TGCAGTGCCCCCTCCACAGATACGCAGTATTTT.

The V gene is TRBV6-1, the J gene TRBJ1-3; TRBD1 might be the D (6 bases). Trimming stripped 2 bases from V and 2 bases from J, with 16 bases between. Germline V lookup: CDR1 MNHNS, CDR2 SASEGT. The CDR3 loop spans 17 amino acids. The CDR3 nucleotides read TGTGCCAGCAGTGAATTTTTTGGGGGCAGGACTGGAAACACCATATATTTT. It translates to CASSEFFGGRTGNTIYF.

The gene calls are TRBV6-5 and TRBJ2-7; possible D gene TRBD2, 5 bases. CDR1 is MNHEY and CDR2 is SVGAGI in the germline V gene. V lost 11 bases, J lost 5 bases, and 19 bases lay in between. This CDR3 is 13 amino acids long. The CDR3 DNA reads TGTGCCGGAGCCTCCGGGCCGAGGGACGAGCAGTACTTC. Its protein is CAGASGPRDEQYF.